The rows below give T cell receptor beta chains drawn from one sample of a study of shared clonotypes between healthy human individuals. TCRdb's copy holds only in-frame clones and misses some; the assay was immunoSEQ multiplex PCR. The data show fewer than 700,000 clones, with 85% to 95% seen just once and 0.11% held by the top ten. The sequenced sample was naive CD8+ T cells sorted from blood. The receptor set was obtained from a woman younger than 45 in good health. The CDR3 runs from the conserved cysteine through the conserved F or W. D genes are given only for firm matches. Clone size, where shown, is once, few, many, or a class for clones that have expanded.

CASSLDGQGYTEAFF,TGTGCCAGCAGCCTGGATGGACAGGGATACACTGAAGCTTTCTTT,TRBV5-6,TRBD1,TRBJ1-1,once
CASSDLLQDSNTEAFF,TGTGCCAGCAGTGACCTCCTACAGGACTCCAACACTGAAGCTTTCTTT,TRBV6-4,.,TRBJ1-1,once
CASSFLASGSVYEQYF,TGTGCCAGCAGCTTTTTGGCTAGCGGGAGTGTTTACGAGCAGTACTTC,TRBV7-2,TRBD2,TRBJ2-7,.
CASSVSGKTYEQYF,TGTGCCAGCAGCGTTAGCGGTAAGACCTACGAGCAGTACTTC,TRBV9,.,TRBJ2-7,.
CASSSGETEETQYF,TGTGCCAGCAGCTCGGGGGAGACAGAAGAGACCCAGTACTTC,TRBV7-9,.,TRBJ2-5,.
CASSPGATTNEKLFF,TGTGCCAGCAGTCCGGGGGCGACAACTAATGAAAAACTGTTTTTT,TRBV9,.,TRBJ1-4,.
CASSLLGPLRDPSEGRSYEQYF,TGTGCCAGCAGTTTATTGGGCCCCCTCCGGGACCCATCCGAAGGGCGGTCCTACGAGCAGTACTTC,TRBV28,.,TRBJ2-7,.
CASSRGLAGEQFF,TGTGCCAGCAGTAGGGGACTAGCGGGAGAGCAGTTCTTC,TRBV27,TRBD2,TRBJ2-1,.
CASTPGTSGRGVTGELFF,TGTGCCAGCACCCCAGGGACTAGCGGGAGGGGGGTCACCGGGGAGCTGTTTTTT,TRBV7-6,TRBD2,TRBJ2-2,.
CASSFTAGVTDTQYF,TGTGCCAGCAGCTTTACAGCCGGGGTCACAGATACGCAGTATTTT,TRBV5-8,.,TRBJ2-3,.
CASSPGGSNQPQHF,TGTGCCAGTAGCCCTGGCGGGTCCAATCAGCCCCAGCATTTT,TRBV19,.,TRBJ1-5,.
CASSHHKQGKEAFF,TGTGCCAGCAGTCACCATAAACAGGGAAAGGAAGCTTTCTTT,TRBV27,.,TRBJ1-1,.
CASSVSGTAYNEQFF,TGTGCCAGCAGCGTCAGCGGGACAGCTTACAATGAGCAGTTCTTC,TRBV9,.,TRBJ2-1,.
CASSQTGGYTF,TGTGCCAGCAGCCAGACGGGTGGCTACACCTTC,TRBV5-6,.,TRBJ1-2,once
CAWSVGAPLRDSPYEQYF,TGTGCCTGGAGTGTAGGGGCACCCCTCCGGGACAGCCCCTACGAGCAGTACTTC,TRBV30,TRBD1,TRBJ2-7,.
CASSSLDSYGYTF,TGCGCCAGCAGCTCCTTGGACAGCTATGGCTACACCTTC,TRBV5-1,.,TRBJ1-2,.